This TCR beta chain was found in a study of T cell responses to AZD1222 COVID-19 vaccine. Profiled with immunoSEQ multiplex PCR; TCRdb holds only in-frame clones, not every one. The sample carries about 120,000 clones, 80% to 90% recorded once. The germline gives CDR1 SGHVS, CDR2 FNYEAQ. This CDR3 has 13 residues. V lost 3 bases and J lost 7, with 12 bases in between. The sample was peripheral blood, taken on day 0 of AZD1222 vaccination. This sequence joins TRBV7-6 and TRBJ1-2, with no clear D. This sequence originates from an adult in good health. Here the CDR3 reads CASSFSALGGYTF. DNA for the CDR3: TGTGCCAGCAGCTTTAGCGCCCTTGGTGGCTACACCTTC.